This T cell receptor (beta chain) emerged from a study of shared clonotypes between healthy human individuals. Across the study: Per donor, CD8 memory used one plate, CD8 naive used two, CD4 memory used three and CD4 naive used three.

Replicate PCRs from sorted subsets contained approximately 190 ng DNA, which is some 30,000 T cell genomes. Profiled with immunoSEQ multiplex PCR; TCRdb holds only in-frame clones, not every one. Of about 2.4 million clones listed, 93% are singletons. Study results and limitations: Naive subsets usually exceeded memory subsets in estimated richness.

Concerning this clone itself: The antigen is undetermined.

The sequencing sample was made of naive CD4+ T cells from PBMCs. Subset defined: CD45RA+ positively selected. The source of this sequence is a man aged 18 to 29 in good health. Some clones in this sample may be carry-over from other donors' samples.

CDR3 nucleotides: TGTGCCAGCAGCCGCGAAGGGCTTGGGGCCAACGTCCTGACTTTC. Translated, it gives CASSREGLGANVLTF. This chain joins TRBV28 and TRBJ2-6; D call uncertain. This CDR3 is built from 15 residues. The ends were cut back, 6 bases at V and 3 bases at J, with 12 bases in the middle. Germline CDR1 is MDHEN and CDR2 is SYDVKM. The whole variable domain, filled in from reference TRBV28 and TRBJ2-6, reads DVKVTQSSRYLVKRTGEKVFLECVQDMDHENMFWYRQDPGLGLRLIYFSYDVKMKEKGDIPEGYSVSREKKERFSLILESASTNQTSMYLCASSREGLGANVLTFGAGSRLTVL.